The source of this TCR beta chain is a study of technical replicates of blood from several donors. This clone appeared a single time. The CDR3 is 15 amino acids. Germline V gene data show CDR1 as SNHLY and CDR2 as FYNNEI. V was clipped by 4 bases and J by 8 bases; unmatched bases: 6. Clones were read by immunoSEQ multiplex PCR, and TCRdb kept only the in-frame ones, dropping some. The table shows some 80,000 clones, with 75% to 90% occurring only once. The source is a human donor in good health. Some clones in this sample may be carry-over from other donors' samples. The chain carries TRBV2 and TRBJ2-7, with TRBD2 identical over 15 bases. The sample was PBMCs. CDR3 sequence: CASSGTSGRGTKQYF. The CDR3 coding sequence is TGTGCCAGCAGTGGGACTAGCGGGAGGGGTACTAAGCAGTACTTC.